The present TCR beta chain was sequenced within a study of OX40 agonist ivuxolimab in advanced cancers. A remark on this clone: As yet, its antigen is unknown.

This table comes from immunoSEQ multiplex PCR, and its TCRdb copy is limited to in-frame clones, with some not included. The repertoire holds around 90,000 clones, with more than 85% as singletons. Study-wide findings and caveats: CD8+ T cells showed, on average, more clonal expansion than CD4+ cells.

Trimming cost V 2 bases and J 0 bases; bases outside gene matches: 7. CDR1 is LGHNA, CDR2 YSLEER, per germline. The CDR3 is 17 residues long. The origin of this receptor is an adult with an advanced solid tumor such as melanoma, head and neck, liver or kidney cancer. This chain uses TRBV4-3 with TRBJ2-4; 7 positions match TRBD1. Source: CD4+ or CD8+ T cells sorted from blood, taken in a trial of the OX40 agonist ivuxolimab. The CDR3 bases are TGCGCCAGCAGCCAAATTGGGACAGACCTAGCCAAAAACATTCAGTACTTC. Amino acid sequence: CASSQIGTDLAKNIQYF.